The present TCR beta chain was sequenced within a study of T cell repertoires in cytomegalovirus infection. Whole-study results and caveats: Pooled public TCR beta family frequency picked out CMV carriers with the relevant HLA. HLA-C-restricted CMV clonotypes gave the most frequent clonotype in two of eight donors.

V was pared by 4 bases and J by 3 bases, with 6 bases of the junction left unmatched. CDR1 is SGHTA, CDR2 FQGNSA, per germline. The CDR3 has 16 amino acids. This clonotype occurred many times. Its antigen remains unknown. TCRdb re-analysed the reads in MiXCR, keeping a single row per CDR3 protein. The data show over 250,000 distinct CDR3 sequences, with 20% to 25% seen just once and roughly a fifth held by the top ten. The sequenced sample was cultured PBMCs, obtained from culture after CMV antigen stimulation. The chain combines TRBV7-2 with TRBJ2-2, with 9 positions matching TRBD2. The receptor was isolated from a human donor in good health (CMV status not recorded). Some clones in this sample may be carry-over from other donors' samples. CDR3: CASSWGSGSDTGELFF. CDR3 sequence (DNA): TGTGCCAGCAGCTGGGGTAGCGGGAGCGACACCGGGGAGCTGTTTTTT. The whole variable domain, remainder taken from reference TRBV7-2 and TRBJ2-2, is GAGVSQSPSNKVTEKGKDVELRCDPISGHTALYWYRQSLGQGLEFLIYFQGNSAPDKSGLPSDRFSAERTGGSVSTLTIQRTQQEDSAVYLCASSWGSGSDTGELFFGEGSRLTVL.